This TCR beta chain was documented in a study of blood T cells in healthy people across ages. Primers used in a second PCR of roughly 6 to 11 cycles were a sample-barcoded 5' primer and a J-beta primer mix. TCRdb used MiXCR to reprocess the 5' RACE reads, holding one entry per CDR3 protein. The sample holds over 950,000 distinct CDR3 sequences, roughly 51% seen once. What was sequenced was blood. The sequence derives from a woman in her sixties or seventies in good health.

DNA of the CDR3: TGCAGTGCCCGACCACTCACCGGGGAGCTGTTTTTT. Residues: CSARPLTGELFF. This chain joins TRBV20-1 and TRBJ2-2; D gene unclear. Trimming shortened V by 6 bases and J by 4 bases, and 9 bases separated the two germline ends. In germline, CDR1 is DFQATT, CDR2 SNEGSKA (reference sequence). The CDR3 is made up of 12 amino acids.